The 29 T cell receptor beta chains reported below all come from one sample, sequenced in a study of cytomegalovirus exposure and HLA in healthy donors. The PCR was carried out with 60 Vbeta primers and 13 Jbeta primers. TCRdb keeps only in-frame clones here, not all; method: immunoSEQ multiplex PCR. The sample includes 120,000 to 150,000 clones, approximately 72% seen only once; the top ten take over 5%. Source material: PBMCs. The source is a woman aged 60-75 years in good health and CMV-seronegative.

The chain employs TRBV12-5 and TRBJ1-4; TRBD1 aligns across 7 bases. V lost 1 base and J lost 5; bases outside the gene matches: 7. The CDR3 contains 16 residues. Looked up from germline, CDR1 is LGHNT and CDR2 is FRNRAP. The CDR3 sequence is CASGLGTGVGNEKLFF. In DNA, the CDR3 is TGTGCTAGTGGTTTGGGCACAGGGGTGGGGAATGAAAAACTGTTTTTT.

The rearrangement uses TRBV2 and TRBJ1-2, with D maybe TRBD1 (5 bases). CDR1 and CDR2 (germline): SNHLY, FYNNEI. Trimming took off 7 bases at V and 2 bases at J, with 17 bases between the two ends. The CDR3 loop spans 15 amino acids. The CDR3 DNA sequence: TGTGCCAGCAACCCGGGAGGGGTAGGCAACTATGGCTACACCTTC. This codes for CASNPGGVGNYGYTF. Full variable domain (rest looked up from reference TRBV2 and TRBJ1-2): EPEVTQTPSHQVTQMGQEVILRCVPISNHLYFYWYRQILGQKVEFLVSFYNNEISEKSEIFDDQFSVERPDGSNFTLKIRSTKLEDSAMYFCASNPGGVGNYGYTFGSGTRLTVV.

V usage is TRBV5-1 and J usage is TRBJ1-1, with D perhaps TRBD1 (5 bases). V shed 4 bases and J shed 6 bases, with 16 bases lying between them. The CDR3 sequence is 14 residues long. Germline-derived CDR1 and CDR2 are SGHRS and YFSETQ. The CDR3 protein is CASSPFGGDPEAFF. DNA for the CDR3: TGCGCCAGCAGCCCCTTTGGGGGGGATCCTGAAGCTTTCTTT.

J is TRBJ1-6 and V is TRBV5-1; 11 nucleotides align to TRBD1. Germline CDR1 is SGHRS and CDR2 is YFSETQ. The CDR3 is 16 residues long. The junction had 6 bases not matched to a gene; V was cut back by 3 bases and J by 7 bases. The CDR3 is CASSYLGDRGNSPLHF. CDR3 DNA sequence: TGCGCCAGCAGCTATCTAGGGGACAGGGGGAATTCACCCCTCCACTTT.

This rearrangement joins TRBV28 to TRBJ1-5; D unclear. The germline gives CDR1 MDHEN, CDR2 SYDVKM. The germline V and J ends were trimmed by 6 bases and 6 bases, with 9 bases remaining between them. This CDR3 has 12 amino acids. Here the CDR3 DNA reads TGTGCCAGCAGGACTCTCGGTCAGCCCCAGCATTTT. Translating it yields CASRTLGQPQHF.

This chain uses TRBV25-1 with TRBJ1-5, with D maybe TRBD1 (6 bases). The CDR3 contains 16 residues. Germline CDR1 is MGHDK and CDR2 is SYGVNS. V was clipped by 3 bases and J by 1 base, with 13 bases between them. CDR3 in amino acids: CASSEYRARSNQPQHF. CDR3 DNA: TGTGCCAGCAGTGAGTACAGGGCCAGGAGCAATCAGCCCCAGCATTTT. The full variable domain, its missing parts supplied by reference TRBV25-1 and TRBJ1-5, is EADIYQTPRYLVIGTGKKITLECSQTMGHDKMYWYQQDPGMELHLIHYSYGVNSTEKGDLSSESTVSRIRTEHFPLTLESARPSHTSQYLCASSEYRARSNQPQHFGDGTRLSIL.

In this sample, this clone turned up a few times. J is TRBJ1-3 and V is TRBV11-2; a weak D match, TRBD1 (6 bases). The germline V gene encodes CDR1 SGHAT and CDR2 FQNNGV. Trimming pared 0 bases from V and 1 base from J, leaving 10 bases between. There are 16 residues in the CDR3. CDR3 sequence: CASSLDPGVSGNTIYF. CDR3 nucleotides: TGTGCCAGCAGCTTAGATCCAGGGGTTTCTGGAAACACCATATATTTT. Drawing the rest from reference TRBV11-2 and TRBJ1-3, the complete variable domain is EAGVAQSPRYKIIEKRQSVAFWCNPISGHATLYWYQQILGQGPKLLIQFQNNGVVDDSQLPKDRFSAERLKGVDSTLKIQPAKLEDSAVYLCASSLDPGVSGNTIYFGEGSWLTVV.

The V gene is TRBV9, the J gene TRBJ2-3; no clear D. Germline assignment: CDR1 SGDLS and CDR2 YYNGEE. The CDR3 has 13 amino acids. V lost 3 bases and J lost 3, with 8 bases in between. The CDR3 loop reads CASSARLTDTQYF. CDR3 DNA sequence: TGTGCCAGCAGCGCGAGACTGACAGATACGCAGTATTTT.

V usage is TRBV25-1 and J usage is TRBJ2-1; D may be TRBD2 (5 bases). Trimming left V 5 bases short and J 2 bases short, with 13 bases between. This CDR3 region has 15 residues. CDR1 and CDR2 from the germline V gene are MGHDK and SYGVNS. The CDR3: CASSSGDGAYNEQFF. The CDR3 coding sequence is TGTGCCAGCAGTTCCGGGGATGGTGCCTACAATGAGCAGTTCTTC.

This chain's CDR3 is CASSLAPGLSEKLFF. The CDR3 nucleotides read TGTGCCAGCAGCTTAGCCCCGGGATTGAGTGAAAAACTGTTTTTT. The chain is built from TRBV7-9 and TRBJ1-4, with D unclear. Per germline, CDR1 SEHNR and CDR2 FQNEAQ (reference sequence). Trimming pared 0 bases from V and 7 bases from J, leaving 12 bases between. The CDR3 consists of 15 residues. Full variable domain (missing parts from reference TRBV7-9 and TRBJ1-4): DTGVSQNPRHKITKRGQNVTFRCDPISEHNRLYWYRQTLGQGPEFLTYFQNEAQLEKSRLLSDRFSAERPKGSFSTLEIQRTEQGDSAMYLCASSLAPGLSEKLFFGSGTQLSVL.

This clone has a handful of counts. The gene calls are TRBV11-2 and TRBJ2-1; the D gene is possibly TRBD2 (6 bases). The CDR3 totals 16 residues. Germline V gene lookup returns CDR1 SGHAT and CDR2 FQNNGV. The germline V and J ends were trimmed by 8 bases and 2 bases, with 19 bases remaining between them. Written as DNA, the CDR3 is TGTGCCAGCCGCGGGTTCTCGGGGGTAACCTACAATGAGCAGTTCTTC. Translation: CASRGFSGVTYNEQFF.

The V call is TRBV7-9, the J call TRBJ2-5, with D possibly matching TRBD1 (6 bases). CDR3 length: 13 residues. V dropped 5 bases and J dropped 10 bases, with 17 bases sitting between them. Germline-derived CDR1 and CDR2 are SEHNR and FQNEAQ (reference sequence). The CDR3 DNA follows: TGTGCCAGCAGCCTCCCCGATAGGGGGAACCAGTACTTC. This translates into CASSLPDRGNQYF. Combining the CDR3 with reference TRBV7-9 and TRBJ2-5 gives the whole variable domain DTGVSQNPRHKITKRGQNVTFRCDPISEHNRLYWYRQTLGQGPEFLTYFQNEAQLEKSRLLSDRFSAERPKGSFSTLEIQRTEQGDSAMYLCASSLPDRGNQYFGPGTRLLVL.

This chain connects TRBV7-2 to TRBJ2-2, with D maybe TRBD1 (6 bases). Germline CDR1 is SGHTA and CDR2 is FQGNSA. V was shortened by 4 bases and J by 1 base, with 13 bases between the two germline ends. The CDR3 contains 16 residues. The CDR3: CASSSRDIQNTGELFF. The CDR3 DNA follows: TGTGCCAGCAGCTCCAGGGACATCCAGAACACCGGGGAGCTGTTTTTT.

DNA of the CDR3: TGTGCCAGCAGCCCATCAGGGGGTAGTTCAGATACGCAGTATTTT. It codes for CASSPSGGSSDTQYF. The chain is built from TRBV7-2 and TRBJ2-3, with 7 bases aligning to TRBD1. The ends lost 5 bases at V and 4 bases at J; junction bases unmatched: 9. CDR1 and CDR2 from the germline V gene are SGHTA and FQGNSA. This CDR3 region has 15 residues.

The chain combines TRBV7-2 with TRBJ2-5; D is perhaps TRBD1 (5 bases). This CDR3 contains 15 residues. Trimming removed 1 base from V and 1 base from J, with 10 bases in between. CDR1 is SGHTA and CDR2 is FQGNSA in the germline V gene. The chain's CDR3 is CASSLVGPPQETQYF. As DNA, the CDR3 is TGTGCCAGCAGCTTAGTGGGGCCCCCCCAAGAGACCCAGTACTTC.

The chain links TRBV5-4 to TRBJ2-6; 8 positions agree with TRBD1. V dropped 0 bases and J dropped 2; count of bases not matched to a gene: 1. The CDR3 has 16 amino acids. CDR1 and CDR2 (germline): SGHNT, YYREEE (reference sequence). The CDR3 sequence is CASSLAGGAGANVLTF. The CDR3 DNA reads as TGTGCCAGCAGCTTGGCAGGGGGCGCTGGGGCCAACGTCCTGACTTTC.

V usage is TRBV19 and J usage is TRBJ2-7, with 9 positions matching TRBD1. Germline loops: CDR1 LNHDA, CDR2 SQIVND (reference sequence). This CDR3 is built from 16 residues. Trimming removed 2 bases from V and 4 bases from J; junction bases left unmatched: 9. The DNA of the CDR3 is TGTGCCAGTAGTATACTGCCGGGACAGGGTTTATACGAGCAGTACTTC. Translated, it gives CASSILPGQGLYEQYF.

This chain uses TRBV7-8 with TRBJ2-5; D is ambiguous. Germline V lookup: CDR1 SGHVS, CDR2 FQNEAQ. The V and J ends lost 5 bases and 4 bases respectively, with 11 bases between them. This CDR3 region has 13 residues. The CDR3 here is CASSLGWAETQYF. CDR3 in DNA: TGTGCCAGCAGCCTAGGGTGGGCAGAGACCCAGTACTTC.

The gene calls are TRBV4-3 and TRBJ2-3; tentative D call: TRBD1 (5 bases). Trimming took 6 bases from V and 5 from J, leaving 12 bases between them. Germline lookup yields CDR1 LGHNA and CDR2 YSLEER. CDR3 length: 13 residues. The CDR3 region has the DNA TGCGCCAGCAGTCCCAAAGGGGAAGATACGCAGTATTTT. This encodes CASSPKGEDTQYF.

The chain combines TRBV7-2 with TRBJ2-6, with D unresolved. Germline loops: CDR1 SGHTA, CDR2 FQGNSA. The CDR3 extends over 18 amino acids. V lost 1 base and J 0 bases, leaving 13 bases between the germline ends. CDR3 DNA sequence: TGTGCCAGCAGCTTAGGTTTGGGCCAAATCTCTGGGGCCAACGTCCTGACTTTC. As protein: CASSLGLGQISGANVLTF.

This clone was observed a handful of times. V is TRBV19 and J is TRBJ2-3; 9 positions agree with TRBD2. The CDR3 has 19 amino acids. Unmatched junction bases numbered 15, after V lost 3 bases and J lost 2 bases. Looked up from germline, CDR1 is LNHDA and CDR2 is SQIVND (reference sequence). The CDR3 reads CASSIQLGITSGPTDTQYF. The CDR3 nucleotides read TGTGCCAGTAGTATCCAACTTGGAATAACTAGCGGGCCCACAGATACGCAGTATTTT.

V gene TRBV25-1 combines with J gene TRBJ2-3, with TRBD1 matching over 9 bases. CDR3 length equals 15 residues. V lost 4 bases and J lost 1; bases outside the gene matches: 3. Germline CDR1 reads MGHDK; CDR2 reads SYGVNS. DNA for the CDR3: TGTGCCAGCAGTGCCCGGGACAGGGGCACAGATACGCAGTATTTT. Encoded protein: CASSARDRGTDTQYF.

This sequence joins TRBV29-1 and TRBJ2-7; TRBD2 aligns across 14 bases. The germline gives CDR1 SQVTM, CDR2 ANQGSEA. The CDR3 loop spans 18 amino acids. The V gene end was trimmed by 4 bases and the J gene end by 6 bases; junction bases not matched to a gene: 17. This chain's CDR3 is CSVVRGARLAGGPSEQYF. The CDR3 DNA is TGCAGCGTTGTGCGAGGAGCGCGACTAGCGGGAGGGCCCTCCGAGCAGTACTTC.

The J gene is TRBJ2-5, the V gene TRBV6-1, with 9 bases matching TRBD2. In germline, CDR1 is MNHNS, CDR2 SASEGT. The CDR3 covers 14 residues. The V gene end was trimmed by 6 bases and the J gene end by 4 bases; junction bases not matched to a gene: 6. The CDR3 spells CASRKGLAGETQYF. As DNA, the CDR3 is TGTGCCAGCAGGAAGGGACTAGCTGGAGAGACCCAGTACTTC.

This clone was seen a few times. V and J are TRBV6-6 and TRBJ1-1; weak D call: TRBD1 (5 bases). The CDR3 spans 13 residues. Germline V gene lookup returns CDR1 MNHNY and CDR2 SVGAGI (reference sequence). Trimming shortened V by 2 bases and J by 5 bases, and 9 bases separated the two germline ends. The CDR3 DNA reads TGTGCCAGCAGTTACGAACAGGTAACTGAAGCTTTCTTT. This translates into CASSYEQVTEAFF.

The V gene is TRBV9, the J gene TRBJ2-3; D is perhaps TRBD2 (5 bases). The CDR3 is 14 residues long. V lost 3 bases, J lost 2 bases, and 10 bases lay in between. CDR1 and CDR2 from the germline V gene are SGDLS and YYNGEE. The CDR3 reads CASSERQITDTQYF. The CDR3 DNA is TGTGCCAGCAGCGAGCGGCAGATCACAGATACGCAGTATTTT.

The CDR3 sequence: CASSLMGQVVGEQFF. CDR3 nucleotide sequence: TGTGCCAGCAGCTTAATGGGACAAGTAGTAGGTGAGCAGTTCTTC. This rearrangement joins TRBV7-2 to TRBJ2-1; D is perhaps TRBD1 (6 bases). CDR3 size: 15 residues. Trimming removed 2 bases at V and 9 bases at J, with 17 bases between. Germline V gene data show CDR1 as SGHTA and CDR2 as FQGNSA.

The rearrangement joins TRBV28 to TRBJ1-1; TRBD1 matches at 8 bases. The CDR3 length is 14 residues. The V gene's germline CDR1 is MDHEN and CDR2 SYDVKM. V lost 0 bases, J lost 3 bases, and 0 bases stayed unmatched. The CDR3 reads CASSLWGQDTEAFF. For the CDR3, the DNA is TGTGCCAGCAGTTTATGGGGACAGGACACTGAAGCTTTCTTT.

CDR3 in DNA: TGCGCCAGCAGCTTGAGGGTGGGACTAGCGGTCGGGCTTCGGAATGAGCAGTTCTTC. Amino acids: CASSLRVGLAVGLRNEQFF. V usage is TRBV5-1 and J usage is TRBJ2-1; 11 positions match TRBD2. Germline CDR1 and CDR2: SGHRS and YFSETQ. CDR3 length: 19 amino acids. With V trimmed by 1 base and J by 7 bases, 16 bases remained unmatched.